The clone carrying this T cell receptor beta chain was detected a few times. The CDR3 consists of 19 residues. Germline V gene lookup returns CDR1 SGHAT and CDR2 FQDESV (reference sequence). The V and J ends lost 1 base and 0 bases respectively, with 19 bases between them. This specimen comes from a study of response to subunit inactivated influenza vaccine. TCRdb reprocessed the RT-PCR reads via MiXCR and lists one record per CDR3 protein. This sample carries just under 550,000 distinct CDR3 sequences, approximately 20% of them seen once, and the ten largest clones take under 3.5%. In addition, the sample was reused for a study of T cells expressing NK-cell markers. As reported in that work: For TCR beta, cDNA was produced by 5'RACE template switching with UMIs. Sequencing of TCR beta repertoires drew on sorted CD3+CD56+NKG2C+, CD3+CD56+NKG2C- and CD3+CD56-NKG2C+ T cells. Once again these clonotypes came out on top in the CD3+CD56-NKG2C+ fraction of a handful of donors.

The V call is TRBV11-1, the J call TRBJ2-1; maybe TRBD2 (6 bases). This sequence was found in a man aged 50 to 59 who received an inactivated influenza vaccine. The material sequenced was CD4+ T cells sorted from PBMCs, taken about 11 days after vaccination. CDR3 bases: TGTGCCAGCAGCTTAGTCGGGGGAGCAGGGATGAGCTCCTACAATGAGCAGTTCTTC. This sequence encodes CASSLVGGAGMSSYNEQFF.